This T cell receptor (beta chain) was obtained from a study of human T cells and chemical hapten exposure. Findings of the study overall: Among TCRs, those above 1 in 1000 frequency were unaffected by DPC sensitization.

V lost 2 bases to trimming and J lost 3 bases; unmatched junction nucleotides: 7. CDR1 is SGHVS and CDR2 is FNYEAQ in the germline V gene. The CDR3 has 16 residues. This clonotype was seen only a few times. Its antigen is currently unknown. The sample's time point: patch test 3, about 24 weeks after DPC sensitization. Treatment here: therapeutic diphenylcyclopropenone sensitization with weekly scalp DPC. It was unfractionated whole blood from which total RNA was extracted. TCRdb redid the calling of the RACE reads with MiXCR, one entry per CDR3 protein. Counted here are 95,000 to 150,000 distinct CDR3 sequences, about 11% occurring once; the ten biggest clones make up 2% to 2.5%.

The sequencing here drew on whole blood, taken in connection with sensitization to the hapten diphenylcyclopropenone (DPC). V usage is TRBV7-6 and J usage is TRBJ2-3, with 8 positions matching TRBD2. The TCR originated in a woman between 45 and 60 years old with alopecia areata. Some clones in this sample may be carry-over from other donors' samples. DNA of the CDR3: TGTGCCAGCAGCTTAAGGCAGGCTAGCGGGACAGATACGCAGTATTTT. Its protein product is CASSLRQASGTDTQYF. Looking up the rest from reference TRBV7-6 and TRBJ2-3 gives the full variable domain: GAGVSQSPRYKVTKRGQDVALRCDPISGHVSLYWYRQALGQGPEFLTYFNYEAQQDKSGLPNDRFSAERPEGSISTLTIQRTEQRDSAMYRCASSLRQASGTDTQYFGPGTRLTVL.